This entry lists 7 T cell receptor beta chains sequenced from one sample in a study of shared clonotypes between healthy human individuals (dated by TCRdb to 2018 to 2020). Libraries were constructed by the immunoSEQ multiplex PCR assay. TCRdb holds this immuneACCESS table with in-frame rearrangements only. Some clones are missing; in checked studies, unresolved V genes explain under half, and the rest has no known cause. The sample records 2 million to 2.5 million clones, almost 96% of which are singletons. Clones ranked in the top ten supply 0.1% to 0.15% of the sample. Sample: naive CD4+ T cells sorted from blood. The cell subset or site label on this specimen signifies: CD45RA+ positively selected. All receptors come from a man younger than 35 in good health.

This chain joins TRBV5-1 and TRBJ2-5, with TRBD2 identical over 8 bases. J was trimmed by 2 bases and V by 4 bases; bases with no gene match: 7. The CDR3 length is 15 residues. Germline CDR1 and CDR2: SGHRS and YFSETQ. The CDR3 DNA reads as TGCGCCAGCAGCACGGTCCCGGGAGGGCAAGAGACCCAGTACTTC. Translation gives CASSTVPGGQETQYF.

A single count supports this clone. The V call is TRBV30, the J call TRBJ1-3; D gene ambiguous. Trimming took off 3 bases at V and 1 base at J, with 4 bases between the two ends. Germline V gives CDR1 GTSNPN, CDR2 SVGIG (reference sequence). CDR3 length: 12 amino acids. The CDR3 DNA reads TGTGCCTGGAGGTGGTCTGGAAACACCATATATTTT. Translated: CAWRWSGNTIYF.

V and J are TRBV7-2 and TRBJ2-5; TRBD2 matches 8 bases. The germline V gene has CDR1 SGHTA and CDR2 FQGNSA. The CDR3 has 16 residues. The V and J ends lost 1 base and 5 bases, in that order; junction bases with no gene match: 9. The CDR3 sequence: CASSLVAGGGGETQYF. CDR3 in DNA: TGTGCCAGCAGCTTAGTGGCGGGAGGAGGCGGCGAGACCCAGTACTTC.

CDR3 coding DNA: TGTGCCATCAGTGGTGGGGCGCAAAGGGACACTGAAGCTTTCTTT. It translates to CAISGGAQRDTEAFF. This chain connects TRBV10-3 to TRBJ1-1; weak D call: TRBD1 (5 bases). From germline, CDR1 is ENHRY and CDR2 SYGVKD. The CDR3 is 15 amino acids. V lost 4 bases, J lost 3 bases, and 15 bases lay in between.

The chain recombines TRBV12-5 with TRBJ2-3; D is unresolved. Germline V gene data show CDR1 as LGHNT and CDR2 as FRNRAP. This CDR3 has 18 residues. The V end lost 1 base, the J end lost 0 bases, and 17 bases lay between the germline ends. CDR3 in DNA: TGTGCTAGTGGTTTGGACACTCGGTGGTCAGGTAGCACAGATACGCAGTATTTT. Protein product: CASGLDTRWSGSTDTQYF.

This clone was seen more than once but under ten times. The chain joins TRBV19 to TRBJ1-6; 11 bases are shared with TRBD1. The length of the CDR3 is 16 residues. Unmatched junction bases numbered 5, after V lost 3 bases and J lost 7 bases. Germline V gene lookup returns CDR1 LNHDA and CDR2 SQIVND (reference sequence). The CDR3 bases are TGTGCCAGTAGTATCCCGGGACAGGGGGAAAATTCACCCCTCCACTTT. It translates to CASSIPGQGENSPLHF.

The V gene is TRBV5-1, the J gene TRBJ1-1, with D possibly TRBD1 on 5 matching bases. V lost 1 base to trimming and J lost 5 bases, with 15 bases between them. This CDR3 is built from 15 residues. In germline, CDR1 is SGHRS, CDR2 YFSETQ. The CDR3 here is CASSLNGNGGTEAFF. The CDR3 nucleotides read TGCGCCAGCAGCTTGAACGGGAACGGGGGGACTGAAGCTTTCTTT. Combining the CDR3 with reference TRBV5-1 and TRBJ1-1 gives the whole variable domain KAGVTQTPRYLIKTRGQQVTLSCSPISGHRSVSWYQQTPGQGLQFLFEYFSETQRNKGNFPGRFSGRQFSNSRSEMNVSTLELGDSALYLCASSLNGNGGTEAFFGQGTRLTVV.